The 5 T cell receptor beta chains listed next were all sequenced from one sample in a study of cytomegalovirus exposure and HLA in healthy donors. Produced via immunoSEQ multiplex PCR; TCRdb's table is partial and in-frame only. This table holds some 250,000 clones, approximately 83% found once. The sample was PBMCs. These receptors all come from a woman aged 30 to 39 in good health and CMV-seropositive.

This CDR3 reads CASSIQGQGPLNEQFF. The CDR3 DNA reads as TGTGCCAGTAGTATACAGGGTCAGGGCCCACTCAATGAGCAGTTCTTC. This chain joins TRBV19 and TRBJ2-1; tentatively, D is TRBD1 (5 bases). The CDR3 contains 16 residues. The germline V gene encodes CDR1 LNHDA and CDR2 SQIVND (reference sequence). Trimming pared 2 bases from V and 6 bases from J, leaving 17 bases between. The whole variable domain, filled in from reference TRBV19 and TRBJ2-1, reads DGGITQSPKYLFRKEGQNVTLSCEQNLNHDAMYWYRQDPGQGLRLIYYSQIVNDFQKGDIAEGYSVSREKKESFPLTVTSAQKNPTAFYLCASSIQGQGPLNEQFFGPGTRLTVL.

V and J are TRBV18 and TRBJ2-7, with TRBD1 as a possible D gene (5 bases). There are 17 residues in the CDR3. Trimming stripped 2 bases from V and 2 bases from J, with 19 bases between. The germline V gene has CDR1 KGHSH and CDR2 LQKENI. CDR3 sequence reads: CASSPYGAGKATYEQYF. The CDR3 nucleotides are TGTGCCAGCTCACCATATGGAGCAGGGAAAGCAACCTACGAGCAGTACTTC. The whole variable domain, filled in from reference TRBV18 and TRBJ2-7, reads NAGVMQNPRHLVRRRGQEARLRCSPMKGHSHVYWYRQLPEEGLKFMVYLQKENIIDESGMPKERFSAEFPKEGPSILRIQQVVRGDSAAYFCASSPYGAGKATYEQYFGPGTRLTVT.

The chain couples TRBV29-1 to TRBJ2-1; D possibly corresponds to TRBD1 (5 bases). V lost 2 bases and J lost 0, with 8 bases in between. The CDR3 has 14 amino acids. Germline V gene data show CDR1 as SQVTM and CDR2 as ANQGSEA. CDR3 residues: CSVESGISYNEQFF. The CDR3 nucleotides are TGCAGCGTTGAATCAGGGATCTCCTACAATGAGCAGTTCTTC.

This chain connects TRBV2 to TRBJ1-1; D unresolved. Germline V gives CDR1 SNHLY, CDR2 FYNNEI. V was cut by 7 bases and J by 1 base, with 7 bases left in between. The CDR3 is made up of 12 amino acids. The CDR3 is CASIVANTEAFF. The CDR3 DNA sequence: TGTGCCAGCATCGTGGCGAACACTGAAGCTTTCTTT.

The count of this clone is one. J is TRBJ1-1 and V is TRBV29-1, with D tentatively TRBD1 (5 bases). Trimming removed 6 bases from V and 7 bases from J, with 18 bases in between. CDR1 and CDR2 from the germline V gene are SQVTM and ANQGSEA. This CDR3 contains 13 residues. CDR3 amino acids: CSVSQTWGIEAFF. For the CDR3, the DNA is TGCAGCGTCTCACAGACCTGGGGCATTGAAGCTTTCTTT.